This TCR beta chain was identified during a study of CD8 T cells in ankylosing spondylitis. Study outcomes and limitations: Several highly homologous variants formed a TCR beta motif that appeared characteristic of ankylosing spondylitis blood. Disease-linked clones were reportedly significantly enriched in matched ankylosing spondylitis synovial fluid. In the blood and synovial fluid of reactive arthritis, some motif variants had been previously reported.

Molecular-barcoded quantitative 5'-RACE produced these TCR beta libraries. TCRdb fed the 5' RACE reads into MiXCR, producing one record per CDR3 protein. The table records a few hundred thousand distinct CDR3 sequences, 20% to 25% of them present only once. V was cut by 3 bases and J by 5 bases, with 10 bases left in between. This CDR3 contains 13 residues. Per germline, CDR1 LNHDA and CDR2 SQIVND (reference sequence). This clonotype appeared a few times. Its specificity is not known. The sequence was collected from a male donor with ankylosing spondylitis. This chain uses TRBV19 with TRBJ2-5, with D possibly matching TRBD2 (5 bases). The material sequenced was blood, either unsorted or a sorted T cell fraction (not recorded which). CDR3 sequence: CASSMGRIETQYF. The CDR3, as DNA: TGTGCCAGTAGTATGGGGAGAATCGAGACCCAGTACTTC.